These T cell receptor beta chains were read from a single sample in a study of blood T cells in healthy people across ages. TCRdb re-called the 5' RACE reads with MiXCR, one entry per CDR3 protein. In the table there are some 890,000 distinct CDR3 sequences, under 35% of which are singletons. This sample was shared with a second study, whose subject was T cells of mothers and their children.

The source material was blood. Every receptor here comes from a woman between 40 and 50 years old in good health. Each CDR3 is given with its conserved first and last residue. D genes are given only for firm matches. The size entry is marked missing in some rows and otherwise reads once, few, many or a size class.

>few|TRBJ2-7|15|.|TRBV7-2
TGTGCCAGCAGCCGAGGTGGGACGGTACCCGAGGGGCAGTACTTC
CASSRGGTVPEGQYF
>once|TRBJ1-5|15|.|TRBV11-2
TGTGCCAGCAGTTTCGGAGGGGGGCTTAATCAGCCCCAGCATTTT
CASSFGGGLNQPQHF
>few|TRBJ2-1|12|.|TRBV14
TGTGCCAGCAGCCAAGGCTTACGTGAGCAGTTCTTC
CASSQGLREQFF
>.|TRBJ2-3|17|TRBD1|TRBV4-1
TGCGCCAGCAGCTATACCGGGACAGGGGGAAACACAGATACGCAGTATTTT
CASSYTGTGGNTDTQYF
>few|TRBJ2-1|14|.|TRBV10-3
TGTGCCATCAGTGGGGGCCTCTCCTACAATGAGCAGTTCTTC
CAISGGLSYNEQFF
>.|TRBJ2-7|16|.|TRBV7-9
TGTGCCAGCAGCTCTCATGGGGGGCCAAACTCCTACGAGCAGTACTTC
CASSSHGGPNSYEQYF
>many|TRBJ2-1|11|.|TRBV29-1
TGCAGCGTTGAAGAGTACAATGAGCAGTTCTTC
CSVEEYNEQFF
>.|TRBJ1-2|14|.|TRBV7-9
TGTGCCAGCAGCTTAGAAACAGGGTGGAGTGGCTACACCTTC
CASSLETGWSGYTF
>few|TRBJ2-3|14|.|TRBV3-1
TGTGCCAGCAGCCAAGATAAGAGAGGGGATACGCAGTATTTT
CASSQDKRGDTQYF
>.|TRBJ2-1|14|.|TRBV5-1
TGCGCCAGCAACTCGGTAGTCGGGAGCAATGAGCAGTTCTTC
CASNSVVGSNEQFF